This is a list of T cell receptor beta chains from one sample in a study of blood T cell repertoires in COVID-19. This table comes from immunoSEQ multiplex PCR, and its TCRdb copy is limited to in-frame clones, with some not included. The sample shows roughly 43,000 clones, 70% to 90% of them seen only once. Sequenced sample: peripheral blood. The receptor source for this set is a human donor in a cohort sampled during active COVID-19. The donor label of this sample is uncertain. The conserved cysteine and the conserved F or W are not part of the CDR3 here. Fields, in order: CDR3 protein, J gene, clone size, V gene. Expanded clones get a size class; other rows say once, few or many, or leave the size out.

CDR3 protein: ASSQKGQGRTEAF
J gene: TRBJ1-1
clone size: .
V gene: TRBV3-1/TRBV3-2

CDR3 protein: ASSLAGRGSTDTQY
J gene: TRBJ2-3
clone size: .
V gene: TRBV7-2

CDR3 protein: ASRWDRDTDTQY
J gene: TRBJ2-3
clone size: .
V gene: TRBV5-1

CDR3 protein: ASSLAQRNTEAF
J gene: TRBJ1-1
clone size: .
V gene: TRBV27

CDR3 protein: ASSTGTGTYGYT
J gene: TRBJ1-2
clone size: .
V gene: TRBV18

CDR3 protein: ASTQGEGAYTQY
J gene: TRBJ2-3
clone size: .
V gene: TRBV7-9

CDR3 protein: ASSDQGISPLH
J gene: TRBJ1-6
clone size: .
V gene: TRBV2

CDR3 protein: ASSPSRPGLAAGYT
J gene: TRBJ1-2
clone size: .
V gene: TRBV18

CDR3 protein: ASSFSSRGEQF
J gene: TRBJ2-1
clone size: .
V gene: TRBV12-3/TRBV12-4

CDR3 protein: ASSLDGGSGANVLT
J gene: TRBJ2-6
clone size: .
V gene: TRBV5-1

CDR3 protein: ASSLGWRIS
J gene: TRBJ1-2
clone size: .
V gene: TRBV28

CDR3 protein: ASSTGQSHYTQY
J gene: TRBJ2-3
clone size: .
V gene: TRBV5-1

CDR3 protein: ASSRDRVGEQF
J gene: TRBJ2-1
clone size: .
V gene: TRBV18

CDR3 protein: ASRARGHSYEQY
J gene: TRBJ2-7
clone size: few
V gene: TRBV2

CDR3 protein: ASSQVDVRGSNQPQH
J gene: TRBJ1-5
clone size: .
V gene: TRBV4-2

CDR3 protein: ASSPGQVSYEQY
J gene: TRBJ2-7
clone size: once
V gene: TRBV18

CDR3 protein: ASSPPSGGRHTGELF
J gene: TRBJ2-2
clone size: .
V gene: TRBV18

CDR3 protein: ASSPPGQANTGELF
J gene: TRBJ2-2
clone size: .
V gene: TRBV7-2

CDR3 protein: ASSQRPGTYSWREQY
J gene: TRBJ2-7
clone size: .
V gene: TRBV3-1/TRBV3-2

CDR3 protein: ASGLRGNTEAF
J gene: TRBJ1-1
clone size: .
V gene: TRBV12-5

CDR3 protein: ASSTGQGEEKY
J gene: TRBJ2-7
clone size: once
V gene: TRBV5-4

CDR3 protein: ASSDGLAETQY
J gene: TRBJ2-5
clone size: .
V gene: TRBV6-1

CDR3 protein: ASSSQGASSYNEQF
J gene: TRBJ2-1
clone size: once
V gene: TRBV7-2

CDR3 protein: ASSAGGNHYGYT
J gene: TRBJ1-2
clone size: .
V gene: TRBV28

CDR3 protein: ASSLSDYSPLH
J gene: TRBJ1-6
clone size: few
V gene: TRBV12-3/TRBV12-4

CDR3 protein: ASSEVLGNEQF
J gene: TRBJ2-1
clone size: .
V gene: TRBV6-1

CDR3 protein: ASSQFTGTGKFDEQF
J gene: TRBJ2-1
clone size: .
V gene: TRBV3-1/TRBV3-2

CDR3 protein: ASSQGPGTERSGANVLT
J gene: TRBJ2-6
clone size: .
V gene: TRBV7-3

CDR3 protein: ASSGGQFFREQF
J gene: TRBJ2-1
clone size: .
V gene: TRBV9

CDR3 protein: ASRRGMAKLF
J gene: TRBJ1-4
clone size: .
V gene: TRBV12-3/TRBV12-4

CDR3 protein: ASSVTGIYNSPLH
J gene: TRBJ1-6
clone size: .
V gene: TRBV2

CDR3 protein: ASSPDRGPGYT
J gene: TRBJ1-2
clone size: .
V gene: TRBV18

CDR3 protein: ASSLGAGDQETQY
J gene: TRBJ2-5
clone size: .
V gene: TRBV27

CDR3 protein: ASTPPRRSEQF
J gene: TRBJ2-1
clone size: .
V gene: TRBV7-2

CDR3 protein: ASSQILAGGPNTGELF
J gene: TRBJ2-2
clone size: .
V gene: TRBV3-1/TRBV3-2

CDR3 protein: ASSIQLGTGADTQY
J gene: TRBJ2-3
clone size: .
V gene: TRBV7-2

CDR3 protein: SVSKGVYGYT
J gene: TRBJ1-2
clone size: .
V gene: TRBV29-1

CDR3 protein: ASSFGQGSGTQY
J gene: TRBJ2-3
clone size: once
V gene: TRBV5-5

CDR3 protein: ASSGLPGQETYEQY
J gene: TRBJ2-7
clone size: .
V gene: TRBV19

CDR3 protein: ATSREQGQPQH
J gene: TRBJ1-5
clone size: .
V gene: TRBV15

CDR3 protein: ASSPGGGYGYT
J gene: TRBJ1-2
clone size: many
V gene: TRBV12-3/TRBV12-4

CDR3 protein: SVEDRTTYEQY
J gene: TRBJ2-7
clone size: .
V gene: TRBV29-1

CDR3 protein: AISEASMKNTEAF
J gene: TRBJ1-1
clone size: .
V gene: TRBV10-3

CDR3 protein: ASSPTAGYSYNEQF
J gene: TRBJ2-1
clone size: .
V gene: TRBV2

CDR3 protein: ASRQGAGGRNEQF
J gene: TRBJ2-1
clone size: .
V gene: TRBV28

CDR3 protein: ASSSGTGAGELF
J gene: TRBJ2-2
clone size: .
V gene: TRBV7-3

CDR3 protein: ASSLTRGGPINEKLF
J gene: TRBJ1-4
clone size: .
V gene: TRBV18

CDR3 protein: SVVGGADYGYT
J gene: TRBJ1-2
clone size: .
V gene: TRBV29-1

CDR3 protein: ASTIPGNYGYT
J gene: TRBJ1-2
clone size: .
V gene: TRBV6-6

CDR3 protein: ATSRKRTALHSGNTIY
J gene: TRBJ1-3
clone size: .
V gene: TRBV15

CDR3 protein: ASSLAGGYSEAF
J gene: TRBJ1-1
clone size: .
V gene: TRBV11-3

CDR3 protein: ASSTLQGPVDGNTIY
J gene: TRBJ1-3
clone size: .
V gene: TRBV9

CDR3 protein: ASSKDREISYNEQF
J gene: TRBJ2-1
clone size: .
V gene: TRBV18

CDR3 protein: ASSSVPGQGYSGNTIY
J gene: TRBJ1-3
clone size: .
V gene: TRBV5-5